This TCR beta chain was obtained from a study of intratumoral heterogeneity in liver cancer. For context, the study as a whole: Across the full approximately 14-patient cohort, most patients were male and the median age was around 61 years. To investigate intratumor heterogeneity, the study integrated RNA-seq, DNA sequencing, TCR-seq and SNP array data drawn from multiple regions of hepatocellular carcinoma specimens. A total of roughly 72 multiregional samples from roughly 14 HCC patients, consisting of roughly 50 tumoral and around 20 adjacent nontumoral regions, were included in the overall cohort.

TCR beta chain CDR3 regions were sequenced from genomic DNA using the immunoSEQ assay. Rearranged VDJ segments were amplified with primers annealing to V and J segments. The authors' pipeline ran thus. The ImmunoSeq Analyzer software was used to compute clonality and richness metrics. Differentially abundant clones between regions were identified using Fisher's exact test plus a beta-binomial method for added stringency. TCRdb took this table from immuneACCESS and kept in-frame rearrangements with V and J called. Such tables lack part of the clones; where checked against another copy, unresolved V genes explain under half of the gap, and the rest is unexplained. That table is the source of V, J and clone size, and D and trimming were worked out from the DNA. The sample table shows about 6,200 clones, and 70% to 80% are seen once. Jointly, the top ten make up approximately 39% of the sample. V is pared back by 7 bases and J by 6 bases, with 13 bases lying between the germline termini. The cysteine opens and the phenylalanine closes a CDR3 of 13 amino acids. Just the 39-base CDR3 DNA is kept, in frame starting at base 1. The germline V gene (reference sequence) yields LNHDA for CDR1 and SQIVND for CDR2.

Samples labelled H were derived from distinct, geographically separated regions of the hepatocellular carcinoma nodule. All patients had early-stage hepatocellular carcinoma and received no therapy before surgical resection. None of the sampled areas showed macroscopic evidence of necrosis or hemorrhage. Multiple regions from two patients underwent TCR sequencing (ImmunoSeq). Frozen resection tissue samples were collected at a distance of at least 1 cm from each other. Genomic DNA was extracted from bulk tissue using the DNeasy blood and tissue kit. A word on this clone: Its binding antigen is unknown. The record has no base qualities; no much larger clone is one base away.

Overall study results and their limits: The authors acknowledged a relatively low patient number and under-sampled tumor-infiltrating lymphocyte representation as limitations. In every sequenced patient, tumor region b showed significantly fewer unique T-cell clonal expansions than tumor region a. TCR sequencing was reported to confirm the RNA-seq-based estimates of regional differences in tumor-infiltrating lymphocyte burden. No significant difference in overall T cell clonality was found between tumor regions within either sequenced patient.

The sample consisted of tumor tissue, taken before any cancer treatment. The origin of this receptor is a woman between 65 and 79 years old with hepatocellular carcinoma. The chain employs TRBV19 and TRBJ2-1; no D segment can be confidently identified. DNA sequence: TGTGCCAGTAATAACCAGGTGGGCAATGAGCAGTTCTTC. This is translated as CASNNQVGNEQFF.